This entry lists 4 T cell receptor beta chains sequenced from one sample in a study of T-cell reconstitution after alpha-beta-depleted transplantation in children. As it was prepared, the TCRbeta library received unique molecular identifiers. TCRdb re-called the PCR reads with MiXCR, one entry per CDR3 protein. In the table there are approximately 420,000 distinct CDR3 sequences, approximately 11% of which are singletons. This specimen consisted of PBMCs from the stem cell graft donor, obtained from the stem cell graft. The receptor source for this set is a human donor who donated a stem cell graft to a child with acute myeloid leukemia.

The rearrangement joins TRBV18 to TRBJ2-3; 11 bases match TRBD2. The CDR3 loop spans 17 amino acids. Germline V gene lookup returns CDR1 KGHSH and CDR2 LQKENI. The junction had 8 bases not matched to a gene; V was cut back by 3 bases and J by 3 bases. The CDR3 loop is CASSPLAGGLGTDTQYF. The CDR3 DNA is TGTGCCAGCTCACCCCTAGCGGGGGGCTTAGGTACAGATACGCAGTATTTT.

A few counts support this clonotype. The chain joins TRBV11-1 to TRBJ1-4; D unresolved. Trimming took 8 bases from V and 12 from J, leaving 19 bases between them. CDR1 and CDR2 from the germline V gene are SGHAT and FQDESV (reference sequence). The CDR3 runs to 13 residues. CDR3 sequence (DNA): TGTGCCAGCGGAAGGTCAGGCGTCGGGGAACTGTTTTTT. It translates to CASGRSGVGELFF.

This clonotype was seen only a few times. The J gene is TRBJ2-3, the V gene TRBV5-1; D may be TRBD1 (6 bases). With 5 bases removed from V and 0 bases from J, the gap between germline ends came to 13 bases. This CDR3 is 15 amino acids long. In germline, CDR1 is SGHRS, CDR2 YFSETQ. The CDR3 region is CASREDSISTDTQYF. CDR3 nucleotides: TGCGCCAGCAGGGAGGACAGCATTAGCACAGATACGCAGTATTTT.

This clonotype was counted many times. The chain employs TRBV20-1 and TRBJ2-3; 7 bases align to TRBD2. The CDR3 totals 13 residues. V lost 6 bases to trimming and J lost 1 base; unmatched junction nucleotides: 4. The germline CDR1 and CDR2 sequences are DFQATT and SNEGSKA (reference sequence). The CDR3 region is CSARDYRTDTQYF. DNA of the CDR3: TGCAGTGCAAGGGACTACCGCACAGATACGCAGTATTTT.